This T cell receptor beta chain was captured in a study of blood T cell repertoires in COVID-19. Some clones are missing from TCRdb's copy, which holds only in-frame ones; the method was immunoSEQ multiplex PCR. The data show about 200,000 clones, around 82% seen once. This CDR3 spans 14 amino acids. Germline V gene sequence: CDR1 MNHEY, CDR2 SMNVEV (reference sequence). Trimming pared 6 bases from V and 5 bases from J, leaving 16 bases between. Cohorts were based on clinical histories the participants reported. The receptor was derived from a woman aged 50 to 60 with acute COVID-19. The rearrangement uses TRBV27 and TRBJ2-5, with D perhaps TRBD2 (6 bases). What was sequenced was PBMCs or T cells enriched from blood (not recorded which). The CDR3 sequence: CASRDSGDWETQYF. The CDR3 region has the DNA TGTGCCAGCAGGGACTCGGGAGATTGGGAGACCCAGTACTTC.